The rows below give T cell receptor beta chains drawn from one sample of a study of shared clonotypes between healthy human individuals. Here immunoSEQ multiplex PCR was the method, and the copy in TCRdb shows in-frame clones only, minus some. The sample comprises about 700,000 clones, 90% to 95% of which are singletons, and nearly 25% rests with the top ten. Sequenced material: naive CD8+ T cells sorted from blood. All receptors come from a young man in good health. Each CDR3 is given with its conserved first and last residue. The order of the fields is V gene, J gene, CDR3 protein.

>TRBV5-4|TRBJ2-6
CASSSGANVLTF
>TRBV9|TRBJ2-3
CASSDMGLTSTDTQYF
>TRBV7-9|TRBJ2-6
CASSPLGGSGANVLTF
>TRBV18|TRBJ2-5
CASSPGLKGAETQYF
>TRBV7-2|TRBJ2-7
CASSDLRDRAYEQYF
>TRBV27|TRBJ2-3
CASSLSGLAGGPSTDTQYF
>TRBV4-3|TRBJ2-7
CASSQERDTSYEQYF
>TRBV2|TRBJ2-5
CASSLPWTGEETQYF
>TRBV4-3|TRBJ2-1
CASTIRVSAYNEQFF
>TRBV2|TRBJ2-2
CAIPVAGGMFGELFF
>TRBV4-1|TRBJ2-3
CASSQRGLVPDTQYF
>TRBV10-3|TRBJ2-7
CAISEVRSYEQYF
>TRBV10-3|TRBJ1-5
CAISLTGASNQPQHF
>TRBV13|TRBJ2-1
CASSLGSYNEQFF
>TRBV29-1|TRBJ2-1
CSVRDLAGHNEQFF
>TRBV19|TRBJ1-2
CASSFPRTGSRYGYTF
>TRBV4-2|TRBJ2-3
CASRRTSGMADTQYF
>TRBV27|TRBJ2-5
CASSLLGAQETQYF
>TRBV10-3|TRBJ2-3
CAISAGDTQYF
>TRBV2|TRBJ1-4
CASRGTVATNEKLFF
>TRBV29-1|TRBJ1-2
CSVEQAENYGYTF
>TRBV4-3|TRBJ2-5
CASSQDREQGVETQYF
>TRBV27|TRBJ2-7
CASSTSRTDVSYEQYF
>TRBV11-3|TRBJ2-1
CASSIWTPHPSHNEQFF
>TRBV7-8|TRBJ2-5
CASSNDRTDGGRAQYF
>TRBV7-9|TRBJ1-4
CASSLRTEGAEGKLFF
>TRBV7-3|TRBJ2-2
CASSLKGLAVNTGELFF
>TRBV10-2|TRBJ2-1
CASSDTTYNEQFF
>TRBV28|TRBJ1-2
CASSLRGTNYGYTF
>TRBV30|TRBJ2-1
CAWSAFSGSSYNEQFF
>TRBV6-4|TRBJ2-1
CASSRLAGADNEQFF
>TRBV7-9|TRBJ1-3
CASSPQGSGNTIYF
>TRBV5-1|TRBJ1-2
CASSLRGRDSGYTF
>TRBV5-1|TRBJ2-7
CASSITQGLHEQYF
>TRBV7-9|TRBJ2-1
CASSSHSLGIYNEQFF